The present TCR beta chain was sequenced within a study of graft-versus-host responses after intestinal transplantation. The CDR3 length is 13 residues. Trimming took off 1 base at V and 3 bases at J, with 5 bases between the two ends. The V gene's germline CDR1 is SSHAT and CDR2 FNYEAQ (reference sequence). TCRdb keeps only in-frame clones here, not all; method: immunoSEQ multiplex PCR. This sample has some 110,000 clones, with just over 90% found just once. As for this clone: Its antigen is still unknown.

The rearrangement uses TRBV7-7 and TRBJ2-3; no clear D gene. The receptor was derived from a human donor who received an intestinal transplant. The specimen comprised unstimulated CD4+ T cells sorted from spleen or lymph node cells, sampled before intestinal transplant. DNA for the CDR3: TGTGCCAGCAGCTTAGGTTCTACAGATACGCAGTATTTT. As protein: CASSLGSTDTQYF.